Below, 20 T cell receptor beta chains from the same sample are listed, as sequenced in a study of cytomegalovirus exposure and HLA in healthy donors. In the PCR, 60 Vbeta and 13 Jbeta primers were used. Some clones are missing from TCRdb's copy, which holds only in-frame ones; the method was immunoSEQ multiplex PCR. The table lists roughly 180,000 clones, 75% to 80% of them singletons. Sequenced sample: PBMCs. The receptors were sampled from a woman aged 25 to 39 in good health and CMV-seropositive.

The genes are TRBV28 and TRBJ1-1; D is ambiguous. Trimming shortened V by 0 bases and J by 7 bases, and 6 bases separated the two germline ends. The CDR3 is made up of 12 amino acids. Germline CDR1 and CDR2: MDHEN and SYDVKM. This chain's CDR3 is CASSLWRDEAFF. The CDR3 DNA sequence: TGTGCCAGCAGTTTATGGAGGGATGAAGCTTTCTTT.

This clone showed up just a few times. The CDR3: CSVVAGTGGLLANEKLFF. CDR3 nucleotides: TGCAGCGTTGTTGCCGGGACAGGGGGCCTGCTGGCTAATGAAAAACTGTTTTTT. The chain combines TRBV29-1 with TRBJ1-4; 12 bases map to TRBD1. This CDR3 spans 18 amino acids. CDR1 is SQVTM, CDR2 ANQGSEA, per germline. V was clipped by 4 bases and J by 3 bases; unmatched bases: 12.

CDR3 in DNA: TGTGCCAGCAGTTTAGGACAGGGGATCCGAGCTAATGAAAAACTGTTTTTT. It is translated as CASSLGQGIRANEKLFF. The rearrangement links TRBV27 to TRBJ1-4, with TRBD1 matching 9 bases. Germline values: CDR1 MNHEY, CDR2 SMNVEV (reference sequence). This CDR3 region has 17 residues. After removal of 2 bases from V and 3 bases from J, the junction contained 7 bases not matched to a gene. Combining the CDR3 with reference TRBV27 and TRBJ1-4 gives the whole variable domain EAQVTQNPRYLITVTGKKLTVTCSQNMNHEYMSWYRQDPGLGLRQIYYSMNVEVTDKGDVPEGYKVSRKEKRNFPLILESPSPNQTSLYFCASSLGQGIRANEKLFFGSGTQLSVL.

The J gene is TRBJ2-7, the V gene TRBV5-8; 9 bases map to TRBD1. CDR3 length: 15 residues. V was pared by 0 bases and J by 6 bases, with 7 bases of the junction left unmatched. Germline CDR1 is SGHTS and CDR2 is YDEGEE. The CDR3 DNA reads TGTGCCAGCAGCTTGGCCGGGACAGGGAAGGTCGAGCAGTACTTC. Its translation is CASSLAGTGKVEQYF.

The chain has TRBV5-1 and TRBJ1-1; D is unclear. The V end lost 0 bases, the J end lost 4 bases, and 10 bases lay between the germline ends. This CDR3 comprises 14 residues. In germline, CDR1 is SGHRS, CDR2 YFSETQ. The CDR3 reads CASSLDKAGTEAFF. The CDR3 DNA follows: TGCGCCAGCAGCTTGGACAAAGCGGGCACTGAAGCTTTCTTT.

This chain links TRBV28 with TRBJ2-1; the match to TRBD2 covers 13 bases. The CDR3 length is 15 residues. Germline CDR1 reads MDHEN; CDR2 reads SYDVKM. Germline trimming cut 5 bases from V and 8 bases from J; bases unmatched to any gene: 6. In DNA, the CDR3 is TGTGCCAGCAGTCACGGGACTAGCGGGATGGATGAGCAGTTCTTC. It is translated as CASSHGTSGMDEQFF.

The rearrangement uses TRBV2 and TRBJ2-1; 7 bases match TRBD2. V shed 4 bases, J shed 4 bases, and the junction held 7 bases outside the gene matches. CDR3 length: 15 residues. The V gene's germline CDR1 is SNHLY and CDR2 FYNNEI. The CDR3 coding sequence is TGTGCCAGCAGTGGGAGCGGGGTCCAATACAATGAGCAGTTCTTC. It codes for CASSGSGVQYNEQFF.

This clone came up once. The chain couples TRBV5-1 to TRBJ2-7; 11 bases match TRBD2. The CDR3 consists of 16 residues. Germline CDR1 SGHRS, CDR2 YFSETQ. V was pared by 2 bases and J by 4 bases, with 8 bases of the junction left unmatched. CDR3 coding DNA: TGCGCCAGCAGCTTTACTAGCGGGAGAATCGGGTACGAGCAGTACTTC. Its protein product is CASSFTSGRIGYEQYF. Supplemented by reference TRBV5-1 and TRBJ2-7, the full variable domain reads KAGVTQTPRYLIKTRGQQVTLSCSPISGHRSVSWYQQTPGQGLQFLFEYFSETQRNKGNFPGRFSGRQFSNSRSEMNVSTLELGDSALYLCASSFTSGRIGYEQYFGPGTRLTVT.

The chain is built from TRBV5-1 and TRBJ2-7, with 7 bases fitting TRBD2. The CDR3 length is 14 residues. Germline lookup yields CDR1 SGHRS and CDR2 YFSETQ. V shed 1 base, J shed 2 bases, and the junction held 3 bases outside the gene matches. The CDR3 bases are TGCGCCAGCAGCTTGTCCGGGACTACCTACGAGCAGTACTTC. Translated, it gives CASSLSGTTYEQYF.

The J gene is TRBJ2-5, the V gene TRBV6-1; 10 bases align to TRBD2. The germline V gene encodes CDR1 MNHNS and CDR2 SASEGT. Unmatched junction bases numbered 8, after V lost 5 bases and J lost 8 bases. The CDR3 consists of 14 residues. The CDR3 loop reads CASSTYSGGITQYF. DNA of the CDR3: TGTGCCAGCAGTACTTATAGCGGGGGGATAACCCAGTACTTC.

The chain employs TRBV19 and TRBJ2-7; 9 nucleotides agree with TRBD1. The germline CDR1 and CDR2 sequences are LNHDA and SQIVND (reference sequence). J lost 2 bases, V lost 5 bases, and 7 bases had no gene match. The CDR3 loop spans 15 amino acids. CDR3 region: CASSRWTGVTYEQYF. CDR3 DNA sequence: TGTGCCAGTAGTCGCTGGACAGGGGTAACCTACGAGCAGTACTTC.

The J gene is TRBJ1-5, the V gene TRBV27; D gene unclear. The germline V and J ends were trimmed by 2 bases and 9 bases, with 17 bases remaining between them. CDR3 length: 15 amino acids. Germline lookup yields CDR1 MNHEY and CDR2 SMNVEV (reference sequence). The CDR3 sequence is CASSLGAGQSWPQHF. Here the CDR3 DNA reads TGTGCCAGCAGTTTAGGAGCGGGTCAATCATGGCCCCAGCATTTT.

This clone was observed a few times. The V call is TRBV27, the J call TRBJ1-5; 7 nucleotides line up with TRBD1. From germline, CDR1 is MNHEY and CDR2 SMNVEV (reference sequence). This CDR3 has 13 amino acids. V gave up 5 bases and J gave up 6 bases; unmatched junction bases: 4. CDR3 nucleotide sequence: TGTGCCAGCAGTCGACAGGGAACTCAGCCCCAGCATTTT. Translated, it gives CASSRQGTQPQHF.

The CDR3 DNA sequence: TGTGCCAGCACGGGGGGTACTGGCTATGGCTACACCTTC. This translates into CASTGGTGYGYTF. V usage is TRBV28 and J usage is TRBJ1-2; weak D call: TRBD1 (5 bases). The CDR3 consists of 13 residues. Between the trimmed V and J ends, which lost 7 bases and 4 bases, there was a span of 13 bases. Germline V gene data show CDR1 as MDHEN and CDR2 as SYDVKM.

This clone was counted only a few times. The gene calls are TRBV5-6 and TRBJ2-3; TRBD2 matches 7 bases. CDR1 and CDR2 from the germline V gene are SGHDT and YYEEEE. V lost 5 bases and J lost 2; bases outside the gene matches: 8. The CDR3 is 15 residues long. CDR3 sequence reads: CASSQGLLFTDTQYF. In nucleotides, the CDR3 is TGTGCCAGCAGTCAGGGACTATTATTCACAGATACGCAGTATTTT.

The genes are TRBV4-3 and TRBJ2-1; the match to TRBD2 covers 8 bases. The trim removed 2 bases at V and 7 bases at J, leaving 13 bases unmatched. The CDR3 sequence is 17 residues long. Germline assignment: CDR1 LGHNA and CDR2 YSLEER. The CDR3 sequence is CASSQFPPGGVPNEQFF. DNA of the CDR3: TGCGCCAGCAGCCAATTCCCCCCGGGGGGGGTCCCAAATGAGCAGTTCTTC.

This clone was observed a handful of times. CDR3 in DNA: TGCGCCAGCTGCCCGACTCCGGGACAGGGGTCCTACGAGCAGTACTTC. Protein sequence: CASCPTPGQGSYEQYF. This rearrangement joins TRBV5-1 to TRBJ2-7; TRBD1 aligns across 10 bases. The CDR3 has 16 residues. Germline V gives CDR1 SGHRS, CDR2 YFSETQ. V shed 7 bases and J 1 base; nucleotides not matched to a gene: 11.

The chain carries TRBV29-1 and TRBJ2-2, with TRBD2 as a possible D gene (5 bases). The CDR3 runs 13 residues. Germline CDR1 reads SQVTM; CDR2 reads ANQGSEA. With 7 bases removed from V and 7 bases from J, the gap between germline ends came to 16 bases. CDR3 nucleotides: TGCAGCGATAGCCGGCTCGAGGGCGGGGAGCTGTTTTTT. Residues: CSDSRLEGGELFF.

This chain joins TRBV27 and TRBJ2-3, with 8 bases identical to TRBD2. The CDR3 runs to 14 residues. Germline CDR1 is MNHEY and CDR2 is SMNVEV (reference sequence). Losses at the gene ends were 7 bases for V and 7 bases for J; bases not matched to a gene: 10. The CDR3 region is CASTYSGARNTQYF. The DNA of the CDR3 is TGTGCCAGCACCTATAGCGGGGCGCGAAATACGCAGTATTTT.

The chain carries TRBV28 and TRBJ2-5; no clear D gene. Gene TRBJ2-7 matches the end of the DNA better, so the J call may be wrong. The length of the CDR3 is 14 residues. CDR1 is MDHEN, CDR2 SYDVKM, per germline. This CDR3 reads CASSPALSSYEQYF. CDR3 DNA sequence: TGTGCCAGCAGCCCCGCCCTCTCGTCCTACGAGCAGTACTTC.